This T cell receptor beta chain was found in a study of T cell responses to AZD1222 COVID-19 vaccine (dated by TCRdb to the early 2020s). For the wider study: TCR sequencing covered approximately 230 trial participants: 200 to 210 given two doses of AZD1222 and 26 given two doses of MenACWY control vaccine. Enrollment into the trials was organized by age into subgroups of 18-55, 56-69 and 70-plus years, and those subgroups contained roughly 150, 30 and 60 TCR-sequenced participants, respectively. Study-level results and caveats: In the small 56-69-year group, the increase in depth fell short of significance, most likely because of low power. Reportedly, almost half of the unique spike-specific TCRs recognized epitopes lying outside the regions that are mutated in the B.1.351 and B.1.1.7 variants. Conclusions about previously exposed vaccinees are limited because only six or seven AZD1222 recipients were SARS-CoV-2 seropositive at baseline. After two AZD1222 doses, both the breadth and the depth of spike-specific TCRs were significantly higher than at day 0 and than in MenACWY recipients. The vaccine-associated CD4 TCRs covered the entire spike protein, and the dominant responses fell in regions 160-218 and 743-854. Participants were mostly white British, with more females than males. The authors suggested clonal diversity may have been underestimated. Because no day 14 peak-response samples were available, repertoires were characterized only after the peak T cell response.

The CDR3 regions of human TCRbeta chains were analyzed by immunosequencing. The paper's processing steps were these. Repertoire TCRs were checked for matches against a reference library of SARS-CoV-2-specific TCRs that had been generated using the MIRA antigen-specificity platform. Breadth meant the fraction of unique TCRs that were SARS-CoV-2-associated, whereas depth meant the fraction of total T cells that were SARS-CoV-2-associated. Each spike-specific TCR was assigned to its reactive spike region and to a CD4 or CD8 class using the MIRA data. Log10-transformed breadth and depth values were compared by one-way ANOVA with Sidak's multiple comparisons tests. Here the immuneACCESS table is served through TCRdb, limited to in-frame sequences with V and J called. Missing clones are a known gap in these copies; in checked studies unresolved V genes cover under half, and the rest lacks a known reason. Clone size and the V and J calls come from that table; the DNA yielded D and trimming. The sample table contains roughly 180,000 clones; only one count was recorded for about 87% of them. About 3% of the sample rests with the top ten.

With regard to this clone: Its binding antigen is unknown. No base quality information exists; no much larger clone differs at one position.

According to the germline V gene, CDR1 reads MNHNS and CDR2 reads SASEGT. The CDR3 holds 15 amino acids from the cysteine to the phenylalanine. Only the CDR3 part of the read is kept: 45 bases, read in frame from the first base. The junction carries 14 bases between V and J, which are trimmed by 0 bases and 8 bases respectively. What the time point label conveys for this sample: baseline before first vaccination. This specimen's treatment or condition label, interpreted: meningococcal conjugate vaccine given as trial control. Samples from vaccinated people were obtained from the UK trials COV001 and COV002, which included a single-blind randomized controlled phase 2/3 trial of AZD1222 (ChAdOx1 nCoV-19) in healthy adults. Trial participant PBMC samples were collected at day 0 and day 28 after the second dose for TCRbeta chain sequencing.

The chain is encoded by TRBV6-1 joined to TRBJ1-5; TRBD1 is perhaps the D gene, given 6 matching bases. The sequence was collected from an adult in good health. Sequencing was performed on peripheral blood, taken on day 0 of MenACWY control vaccination. In nucleotides, the sequence is TGTGCCAGCAGTGAAGCGGCGGGGGGGCTCAAGCCCCAGCATTTT. It specifies CASSEAAGGLKPQHF.